This is a list of T cell receptor beta chains from one sample in a study of blood T cells in healthy people across ages. Using its own MiXCR run on the 5' RACE reads, TCRdb lists one record per CDR3 protein. Among 780,000 or so distinct CDR3 sequences listed, roughly three fifths were seen once. Material for sequencing was blood. All receptors come from a man aged 40-49 years in good health. The CDR3 runs from the conserved cysteine through the conserved F or W. Each record gives: CDR3 protein, V gene, J gene.

CASSQGTSGIADTQYF	TRBV3-1	TRBJ2-3
CSVTAQEQFF	TRBV29-1	TRBJ2-1
CASSLEFSGTAYEQYF	TRBV7-2	TRBJ2-7
CSARGTGGIYGYTF	TRBV20-1	TRBJ1-2
CASSATWGTDTQYF	TRBV9	TRBJ2-3
CATRGWTSGFTDTQYF	TRBV15	TRBJ2-3
CASSLNNRGDGYTF	TRBV18	TRBJ1-2
CASTAPGRESTGYTF	TRBV27	TRBJ1-2
CSARLTGYNYGYTF	TRBV20-1	TRBJ1-2
CASSSDPGGLYGYTF	TRBV7-9	TRBJ1-2
CAIYGEKLFF	TRBV12-3/TRBV12-4	TRBJ1-4
CASGFRANQLGYEQYF	TRBV28	TRBJ2-7
CSARDKALSSYNEQFF	TRBV20-1	TRBJ2-1
CSAATGVGEKLFF	TRBV29-1	TRBJ1-4
CSARDPGGGDNEQFF	TRBV20-1	TRBJ2-1
CASSTGASSRAFF	TRBV27	TRBJ1-1
CASSYSIEVQSRQFF	TRBV6-2/TRBV6-3	TRBJ2-1
CASSLGRLTTDTQYF	TRBV6-2/TRBV6-3	TRBJ2-3
CASSYIGPASGPYNEQFF	TRBV6-5	TRBJ2-1
CSAKDRVKGNTEAFF	TRBV20-1	TRBJ1-1
CASSPDGAGRGTEAFF	TRBV5-1	TRBJ1-1
CASSLGELEGYTF	TRBV13	TRBJ1-2
CASSTGLGNIQYF	TRBV19	TRBJ2-4
CSAPRDVSYEQYF	TRBV20-1	TRBJ2-7
CASSQEWLETQYF	TRBV3-1	TRBJ2-5
CASSLVGRDEQFF	TRBV7-9	TRBJ2-1
CATAVLGSTDTQYF	TRBV28	TRBJ2-3
CASSPPDRPNTEAFF	TRBV28	TRBJ1-1
CASSPEGHPRFF	TRBV7-3	TRBJ2-1